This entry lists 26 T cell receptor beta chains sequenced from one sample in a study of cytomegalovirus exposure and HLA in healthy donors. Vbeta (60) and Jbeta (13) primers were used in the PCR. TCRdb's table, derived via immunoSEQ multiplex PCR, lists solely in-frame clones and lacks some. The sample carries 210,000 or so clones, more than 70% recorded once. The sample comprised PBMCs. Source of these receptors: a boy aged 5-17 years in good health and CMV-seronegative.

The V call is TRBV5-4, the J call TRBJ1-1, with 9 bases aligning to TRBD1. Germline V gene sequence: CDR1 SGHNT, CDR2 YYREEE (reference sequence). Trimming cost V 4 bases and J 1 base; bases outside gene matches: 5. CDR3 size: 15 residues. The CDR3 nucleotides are TGTGCCAGCAGCACCGGACAGGGGACGAACACTGAAGCTTTCTTT. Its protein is CASSTGQGTNTEAFF.

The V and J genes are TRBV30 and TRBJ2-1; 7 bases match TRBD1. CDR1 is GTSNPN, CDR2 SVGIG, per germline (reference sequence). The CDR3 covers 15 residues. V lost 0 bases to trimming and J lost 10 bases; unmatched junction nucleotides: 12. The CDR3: CAWSVGLSTGNEQFF. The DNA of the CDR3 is TGTGCCTGGAGTGTAGGCCTATCGACAGGGAACGAGCAGTTCTTC.

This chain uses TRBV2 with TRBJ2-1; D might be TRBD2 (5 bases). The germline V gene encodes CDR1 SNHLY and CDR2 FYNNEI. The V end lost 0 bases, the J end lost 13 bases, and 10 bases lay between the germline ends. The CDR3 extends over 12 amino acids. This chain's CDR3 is CASSEANGNQFF. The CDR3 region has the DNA TGTGCCAGCAGTGAAGCGAACGGGAATCAGTTCTTC.

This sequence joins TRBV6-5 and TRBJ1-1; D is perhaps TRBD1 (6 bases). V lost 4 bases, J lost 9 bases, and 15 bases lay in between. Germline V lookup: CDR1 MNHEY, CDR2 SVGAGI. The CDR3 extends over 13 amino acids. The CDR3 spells CASSSQDSFKAFF. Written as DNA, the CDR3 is TGTGCCAGCAGTTCCCAGGACAGTTTTAAAGCTTTCTTT.

CDR3: CASRGLAGGTVQYF. CDR3 coding DNA: TGTGCCAGCAGGGGCCTAGCGGGAGGGACGGTGCAGTACTTC. This chain joins TRBV2 and TRBJ2-7; TRBD2 matches at 12 bases. The V gene's germline CDR1 is SNHLY and CDR2 FYNNEI. V was clipped by 6 bases and J by 9 bases; unmatched bases: 9. This CDR3 has 14 residues. The full variable domain, in which reference TRBV2 and TRBJ2-7 provide the parts outside the CDR3, is EPEVTQTPSHQVTQMGQEVILRCVPISNHLYFYWYRQILGQKVEFLVSFYNNEISEKSEIFDDQFSVERPDGSNFTLKIRSTKLEDSAMYFCASRGLAGGTVQYFGPGTRLTVT.

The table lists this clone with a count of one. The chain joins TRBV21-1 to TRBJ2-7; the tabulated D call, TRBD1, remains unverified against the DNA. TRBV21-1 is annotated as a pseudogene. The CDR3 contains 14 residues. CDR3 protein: CASSKVQVSYEQYF. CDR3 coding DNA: TGTGCCAGCAGCAAAGTCCAGGTTTCCTACGAGCAGTACTTC.

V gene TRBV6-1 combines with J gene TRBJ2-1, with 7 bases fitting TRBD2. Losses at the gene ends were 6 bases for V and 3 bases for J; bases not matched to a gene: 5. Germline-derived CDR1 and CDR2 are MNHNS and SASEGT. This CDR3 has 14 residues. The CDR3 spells CASRLAVDYNEQFF. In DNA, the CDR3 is TGTGCCAGCAGGCTAGCGGTCGACTACAATGAGCAGTTCTTC.

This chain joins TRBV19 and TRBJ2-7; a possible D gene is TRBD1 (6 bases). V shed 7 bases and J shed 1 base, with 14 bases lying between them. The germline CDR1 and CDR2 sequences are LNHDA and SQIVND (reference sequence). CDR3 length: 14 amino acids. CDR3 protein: CASKGSGASYEQYF. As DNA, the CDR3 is TGTGCCAGTAAAGGGTCAGGGGCATCCTACGAGCAGTACTTC.

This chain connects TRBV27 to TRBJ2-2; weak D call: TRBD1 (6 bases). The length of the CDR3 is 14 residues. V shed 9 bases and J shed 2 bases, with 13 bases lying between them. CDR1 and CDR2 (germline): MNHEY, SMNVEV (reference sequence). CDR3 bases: TGTGCCAGTACCCGGACAGTCAACACCGGGGAGCTGTTTTTT. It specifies CASTRTVNTGELFF.

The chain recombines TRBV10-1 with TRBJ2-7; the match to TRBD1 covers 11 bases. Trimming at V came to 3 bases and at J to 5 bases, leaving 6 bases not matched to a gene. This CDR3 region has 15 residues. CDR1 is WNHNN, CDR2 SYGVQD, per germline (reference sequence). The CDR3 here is CASSDPGTGGDEQYF. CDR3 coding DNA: TGCGCCAGCAGTGACCCCGGGACAGGGGGAGACGAGCAGTACTTC.

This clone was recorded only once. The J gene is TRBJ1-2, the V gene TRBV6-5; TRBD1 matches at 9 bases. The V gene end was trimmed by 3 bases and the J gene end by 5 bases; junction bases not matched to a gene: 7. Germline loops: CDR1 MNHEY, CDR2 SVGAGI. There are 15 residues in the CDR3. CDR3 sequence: CASSYGLDRGYGYTF. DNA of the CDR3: TGTGCCAGCAGTTATGGACTAGACAGGGGGTATGGCTACACCTTC.

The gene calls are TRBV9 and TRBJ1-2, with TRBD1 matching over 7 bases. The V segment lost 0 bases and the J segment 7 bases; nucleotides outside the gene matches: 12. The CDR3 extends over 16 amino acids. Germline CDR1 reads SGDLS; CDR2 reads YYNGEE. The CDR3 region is CASSVASTGRGVGYTF. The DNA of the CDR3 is TGTGCCAGCAGCGTAGCATCGACAGGGCGGGGAGTTGGCTACACCTTC.

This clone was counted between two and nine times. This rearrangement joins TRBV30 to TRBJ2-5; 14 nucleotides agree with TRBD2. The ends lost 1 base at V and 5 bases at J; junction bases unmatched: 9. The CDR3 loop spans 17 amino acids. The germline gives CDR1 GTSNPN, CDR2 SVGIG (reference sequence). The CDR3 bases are TGTGCCTGGAGTGCCCGACTAGCGGGAGGGCCAGGGGAGACCCAGTACTTC. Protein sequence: CAWSARLAGGPGETQYF. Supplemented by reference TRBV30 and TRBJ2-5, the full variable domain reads SQTIHQWPATLVQPVGSPLSLECTVEGTSNPNLYWYRQAAGRGLQLLFYSVGIGQISSEVPQNLSASRPQDRQFILSSKKLLLSDSGFYLCAWSARLAGGPGETQYFGPGTRLLVL.

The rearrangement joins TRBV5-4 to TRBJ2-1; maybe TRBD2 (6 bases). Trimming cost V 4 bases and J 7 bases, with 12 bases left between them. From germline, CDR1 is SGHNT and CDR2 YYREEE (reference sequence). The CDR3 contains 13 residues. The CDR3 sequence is CASSRGLINEQFF. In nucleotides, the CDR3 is TGTGCCAGCAGCCGGGGACTGATTAATGAGCAGTTCTTC.

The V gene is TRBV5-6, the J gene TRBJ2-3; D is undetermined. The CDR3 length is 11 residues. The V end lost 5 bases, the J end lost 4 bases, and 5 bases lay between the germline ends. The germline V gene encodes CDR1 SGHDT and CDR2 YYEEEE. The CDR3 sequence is CASRQSDTQYF. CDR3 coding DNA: TGTGCCAGCAGGCAGTCAGATACGCAGTATTTT.

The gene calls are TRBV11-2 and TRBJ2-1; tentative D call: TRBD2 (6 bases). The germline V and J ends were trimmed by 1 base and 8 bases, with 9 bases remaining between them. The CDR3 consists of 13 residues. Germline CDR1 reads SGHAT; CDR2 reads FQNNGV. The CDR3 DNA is TGTGCCAGCAGCTTAGGGTGGGGGGATGAGCAGTTCTTC. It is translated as CASSLGWGDEQFF.

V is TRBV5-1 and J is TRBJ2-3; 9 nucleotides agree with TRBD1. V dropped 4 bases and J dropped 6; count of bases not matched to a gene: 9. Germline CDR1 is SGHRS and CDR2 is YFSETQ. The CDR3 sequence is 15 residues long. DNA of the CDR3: TGCGCCAGCAGCGCCCGGGACAGGGTGGGGGATACGCAGTATTTT. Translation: CASSARDRVGDTQYF.

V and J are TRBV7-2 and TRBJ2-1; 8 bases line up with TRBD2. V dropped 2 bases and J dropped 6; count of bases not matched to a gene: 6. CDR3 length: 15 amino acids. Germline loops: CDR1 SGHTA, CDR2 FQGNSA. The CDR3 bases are TGTGCCAGCAGCTTAAGGAGCGGGAGCGTCAATGAGCAGTTCTTC. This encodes CASSLRSGSVNEQFF.

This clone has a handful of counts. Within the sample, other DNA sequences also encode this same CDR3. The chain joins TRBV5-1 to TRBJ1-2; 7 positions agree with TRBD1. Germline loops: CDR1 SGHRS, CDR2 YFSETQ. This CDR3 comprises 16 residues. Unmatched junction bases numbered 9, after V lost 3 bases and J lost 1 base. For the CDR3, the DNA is TGCGCCAGCAGCTACGGCCCGGGGGACAGTAACTATGGCTACACCTTC. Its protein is CASSYGPGDSNYGYTF.

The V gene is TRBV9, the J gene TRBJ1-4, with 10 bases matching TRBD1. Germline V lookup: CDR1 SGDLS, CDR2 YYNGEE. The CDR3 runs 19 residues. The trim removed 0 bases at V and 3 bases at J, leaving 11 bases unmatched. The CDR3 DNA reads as TGTGCCAGCAGCGTAGATCCTTTAGACAGGGGGCGGTCTAATGAAAAACTGTTTTTT. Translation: CASSVDPLDRGRSNEKLFF.

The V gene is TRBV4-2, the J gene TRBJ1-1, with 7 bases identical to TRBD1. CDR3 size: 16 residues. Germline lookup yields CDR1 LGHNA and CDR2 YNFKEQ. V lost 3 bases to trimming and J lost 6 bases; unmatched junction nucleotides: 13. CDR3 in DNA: TGTGCCAGCAGCCACTCGCACCGACAGGGAAGGCCTGAAGCTTTCTTT. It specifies CASSHSHRQGRPEAFF.

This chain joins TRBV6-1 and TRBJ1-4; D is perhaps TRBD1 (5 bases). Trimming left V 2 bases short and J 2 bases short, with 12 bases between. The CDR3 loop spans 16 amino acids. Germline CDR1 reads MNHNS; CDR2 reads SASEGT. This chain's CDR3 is CASSENQGWTNEKLFF. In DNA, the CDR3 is TGTGCCAGCAGTGAAAATCAGGGTTGGACTAATGAAAAACTGTTTTTT.

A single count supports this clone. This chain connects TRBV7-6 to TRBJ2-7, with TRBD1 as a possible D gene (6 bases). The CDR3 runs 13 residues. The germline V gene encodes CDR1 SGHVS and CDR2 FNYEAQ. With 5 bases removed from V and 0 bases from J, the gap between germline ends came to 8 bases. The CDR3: CASSPGDSYEQYF. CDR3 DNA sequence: TGTGCCAGCAGCCCAGGGGACTCCTACGAGCAGTACTTC.

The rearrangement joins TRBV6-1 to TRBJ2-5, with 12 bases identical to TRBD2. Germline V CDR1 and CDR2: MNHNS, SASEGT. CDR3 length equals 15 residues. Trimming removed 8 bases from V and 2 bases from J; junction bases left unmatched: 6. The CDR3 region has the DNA TGTGCCAGCTCCAGGACTAGCGGGATACAAGAGACCCAGTACTTC. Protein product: CASSRTSGIQETQYF.

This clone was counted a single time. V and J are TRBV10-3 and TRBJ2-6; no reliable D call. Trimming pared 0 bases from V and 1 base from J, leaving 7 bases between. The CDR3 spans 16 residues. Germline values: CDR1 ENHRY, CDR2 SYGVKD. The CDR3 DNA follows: TGTGCCATCAGTGAGTCGCGGTCTTCTGGGGCCAACGTCCTGACTTTC. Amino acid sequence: CAISESRSSGANVLTF.

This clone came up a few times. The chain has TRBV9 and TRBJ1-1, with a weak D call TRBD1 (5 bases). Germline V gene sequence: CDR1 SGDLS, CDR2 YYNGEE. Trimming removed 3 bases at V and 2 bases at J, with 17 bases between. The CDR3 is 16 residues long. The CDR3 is CASSGLAGTFNTEAFF. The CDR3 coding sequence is TGTGCCAGCAGCGGGCTGGCGGGGACGTTCAACACTGAAGCTTTCTTT.